Listed below are T cell receptor beta chains from one sample, sequenced in a study of PD-L1 blockade in urothelial cancer. Clones were read by immunoSEQ multiplex PCR, and TCRdb kept only the in-frame ones, dropping some. The sample gives 83,000 or so clones, around 78% of which show up once; under 9.5% is in the top ten. The sample consisted of PBMCs, taken around atezolizumab (anti-PD-L1) treatment. The source of these receptors is a man in his sixties or seventies with urothelial cancer. Both conserved end residues are part of each CDR3. Fields, in order: V gene, clone size, J gene, D gene, CDR3 protein, CDR3 DNA. A D gene is named only where the DNA matches it firmly. Where a row states a size, it is once, few, many or the class of an expanded clone; other rows omit it.

v_call: TRBV5-1; clone_size: -; j_call: TRBJ1-4; d_call: TRBD1; cdr3_aa: CASSRQGSATNEKLFF; cdr3_nt: TGCGCCAGCAGCAGACAGGGGTCGGCAACTAATGAAAAACTGTTTTTT
v_call: TRBV9; clone_size: -; j_call: TRBJ1-5; d_call: -; cdr3_aa: CASSTTPGGESNQPQHF; cdr3_nt: TGTGCCAGCAGCACAACGCCCGGGGGGGAAAGCAATCAGCCCCAGCATTTT
v_call: TRBV30; clone_size: -; j_call: TRBJ2-2; d_call: -; cdr3_aa: CASQGRGENTGELFF; cdr3_nt: TGTGCCTCCCAGGGGAGGGGCGAGAACACCGGGGAGCTGTTTTTT
v_call: TRBV5-6; clone_size: -; j_call: TRBJ2-1; d_call: TRBD1; cdr3_aa: CASSYRGGGYNEQFF; cdr3_nt: TGTGCCAGCAGCTACAGGGGTGGTGGCTACAATGAGCAGTTCTTC
v_call: TRBV11-3; clone_size: -; j_call: TRBJ2-7; d_call: -; cdr3_aa: CASSFRDTYEQYF; cdr3_nt: TGTGCCAGCAGCTTCCGGGACACCTACGAGCAGTACTTC
v_call: TRBV19; clone_size: few; j_call: TRBJ2-7; d_call: -; cdr3_aa: CASSIRDTPYEQYF; cdr3_nt: TGTGCCAGTAGTATACGGGACACTCCCTACGAGCAGTACTTC
v_call: TRBV19; clone_size: few; j_call: TRBJ2-7; d_call: TRBD1; cdr3_aa: CASSTSGQGREQYF; cdr3_nt: TGTGCCAGTAGTACCTCGGGACAGGGTCGCGAGCAGTACTTC
v_call: TRBV9; clone_size: few; j_call: TRBJ1-2; d_call: -; cdr3_aa: CASRAWEYGYTF; cdr3_nt: TGTGCCAGCAGGGCGTGGGAGTATGGCTACACCTTC
v_call: TRBV2; clone_size: few; j_call: TRBJ2-5; d_call: -; cdr3_aa: CASTGVETQYF; cdr3_nt: TGTGCCAGTACGGGGGTAGAGACCCAGTACTTC
v_call: TRBV16; clone_size: few; j_call: TRBJ1-1; d_call: -; cdr3_aa: CASSTGTIAFF; cdr3_nt: TGTGCCAGCAGCACCGGGACTATCGCTTTCTTT
v_call: TRBV5-1; clone_size: -; j_call: TRBJ2-5; d_call: -; cdr3_aa: CASSLVAQETQYF; cdr3_nt: TGCGCCAGCAGCTTGGTAGCGCAAGAGACCCAGTACTTC
v_call: TRBV6-5; clone_size: -; j_call: TRBJ1-4; d_call: TRBD1; cdr3_aa: CASRRTGGGEKLFF; cdr3_nt: TGTGCCAGCAGACGGACAGGGGGTGGTGAAAAACTGTTTTTT
v_call: TRBV25-1; clone_size: many; j_call: TRBJ1-1; d_call: -; cdr3_aa: CASTHDWNTEAFF; cdr3_nt: TGTGCCAGCACTCACGACTGGAACACTGAAGCTTTCTTT
v_call: TRBV14; clone_size: -; j_call: TRBJ2-5; d_call: TRBD1; cdr3_aa: CASSQRGTGYQETQYF; cdr3_nt: TGTGCCAGCAGCCAACGGGGGACAGGGTACCAAGAGACCCAGTACTTC
v_call: TRBV6-5; clone_size: -; j_call: TRBJ2-2; d_call: -; cdr3_aa: CARDADRLTGELFF; cdr3_nt: TGTGCCAGAGACGCGGACAGACTAACCGGGGAGCTGTTTTTT
v_call: TRBV6-6; clone_size: few; j_call: TRBJ1-1; d_call: -; cdr3_aa: CASSTRQKNTEAFF; cdr3_nt: TGTGCCAGCAGTACCCGACAGAAGAACACTGAAGCTTTCTTT
v_call: TRBV7-8; clone_size: -; j_call: TRBJ1-2; d_call: TRBD1; cdr3_aa: CASSPFEGADGYTF; cdr3_nt: TGTGCCAGCAGCCCCTTTGAGGGGGCGGATGGCTACACCTTC
v_call: TRBV6-6; clone_size: -; j_call: TRBJ2-1; d_call: -; cdr3_aa: CASSHSQRGNEQFF; cdr3_nt: TGTGCCAGCAGTCACTCCCAAAGGGGCAATGAGCAGTTCTTC
v_call: TRBV5-1; clone_size: -; j_call: TRBJ2-7; d_call: TRBD1; cdr3_aa: CASSLGGTGDPYEQYF; cdr3_nt: TGCGCCAGCAGCTTGGGGGGGACAGGGGATCCCTACGAGCAGTACTTC
v_call: TRBV19; clone_size: -; j_call: TRBJ1-5; d_call: -; cdr3_aa: CASSISRGRAVEDQPQHF; cdr3_nt: TGTGCCAGTAGTATAAGCCGGGGGAGGGCAGTTGAGGATCAGCCCCAGCATTTT
v_call: TRBV7-2; clone_size: -; j_call: TRBJ2-2; d_call: -; cdr3_aa: CASSYPGTGELFF; cdr3_nt: TGTGCCAGCAGCTACCCCGGGACCGGGGAGCTGTTTTTT
v_call: TRBV2; clone_size: -; j_call: TRBJ1-2; d_call: -; cdr3_aa: CASSEKTATNYGYTF; cdr3_nt: TGTGCCAGCAGTGAAAAGACAGCTACTAACTATGGCTACACCTTC
v_call: TRBV7-2; clone_size: once; j_call: TRBJ2-3; d_call: TRBD1; cdr3_aa: CASSLGTGGVPDTQYF; cdr3_nt: TGTGCCAGCAGCTTAGGGACAGGGGGTGTGCCAGATACGCAGTATTTT
v_call: TRBV6-5; clone_size: -; j_call: TRBJ1-1; d_call: -; cdr3_aa: CVSSYSKNTEAFF; cdr3_nt: TGTGTCAGCAGTTACTCCAAGAACACTGAAGCTTTCTTT
v_call: TRBV7-2; clone_size: -; j_call: TRBJ2-5; d_call: -; cdr3_aa: CASSPLGPGGTQYF; cdr3_nt: TGTGCCAGCAGCCCATTAGGGCCCGGAGGGACCCAGTACTTC
v_call: TRBV19; clone_size: -; j_call: TRBJ2-4; d_call: TRBD1; cdr3_aa: CASSIGDRASGDIQYF; cdr3_nt: TGTGCCAGTAGTATTGGGGACAGGGCCTCGGGGGACATTCAGTACTTC
v_call: TRBV7-6; clone_size: -; j_call: TRBJ1-3; d_call: -; cdr3_aa: CASSSAPGQYSGNTIYF; cdr3_nt: TGTGCCAGCAGCTCCGCCCCTGGACAGTACTCTGGAAACACCATATATTTT
v_call: TRBV4-1; clone_size: -; j_call: TRBJ1-1; d_call: -; cdr3_aa: CASSQAAEVNTEAFF; cdr3_nt: TGCGCCAGCAGCCAAGCGGCGGAGGTGAACACTGAAGCTTTCTTT
v_call: TRBV19; clone_size: -; j_call: TRBJ2-7; d_call: -; cdr3_aa: CASRKTATAGYEQYF; cdr3_nt: TGTGCCAGTAGGAAGACAGCGACAGCCGGCTACGAGCAGTACTTC
v_call: TRBV13; clone_size: -; j_call: TRBJ2-3; d_call: -; cdr3_aa: CASSLGVAVSTQYF; cdr3_nt: TGTGCCAGCAGCTTAGGGGTAGCCGTCAGTACGCAGTATTTT
v_call: TRBV15; clone_size: few; j_call: TRBJ2-1; d_call: TRBD1; cdr3_aa: CATSSLTGTEQFF; cdr3_nt: TGTGCCACCAGCAGCTTGACAGGGACTGAGCAGTTCTTC
v_call: TRBV19; clone_size: -; j_call: TRBJ1-2; d_call: TRBD1; cdr3_aa: CASREADRALNYGYTF; cdr3_nt: TGTGCCAGTCGCGAAGCCGACAGGGCCCTTAACTATGGCTACACCTTC
v_call: TRBV30; clone_size: few; j_call: TRBJ1-5; d_call: -; cdr3_aa: CAWRGRNNQPQHF; cdr3_nt: TGTGCCTGGAGGGGCAGAAACAATCAGCCCCAGCATTTT
v_call: TRBV19; clone_size: -; j_call: TRBJ2-7; d_call: TRBD1; cdr3_aa: CASSPRDSYEQYF; cdr3_nt: TGTGCCAGTAGTCCCCGGGACAGCTACGAGCAGTACTTC
v_call: TRBV6-1; clone_size: few; j_call: TRBJ1-5; d_call: TRBD1; cdr3_aa: CASSEGQGGSNQPQHF; cdr3_nt: TGTGCCAGCAGTGAAGGACAGGGCGGAAGCAATCAGCCCCAGCATTTT
v_call: TRBV5-8; clone_size: -; j_call: TRBJ2-7; d_call: TRBD1; cdr3_aa: CASRFAGTGEHEQYF; cdr3_nt: TGTGCCAGCAGATTTGCCGGGACAGGGGAGCACGAGCAGTACTTC
v_call: TRBV25-1; clone_size: -; j_call: TRBJ1-2; d_call: -; cdr3_aa: CASGGATYGYTF; cdr3_nt: TGTGCCAGCGGGGGGGCAACCTATGGCTACACCTTC
v_call: TRBV5-1; clone_size: -; j_call: TRBJ2-5; d_call: -; cdr3_aa: CASSTEQGEETQYF; cdr3_nt: TGCGCCAGCAGCACCGAACAGGGTGAAGAGACCCAGTACTTC
v_call: TRBV19; clone_size: -; j_call: TRBJ2-1; d_call: -; cdr3_aa: CASSMLGSEQFF; cdr3_nt: TGTGCCAGTAGTATGTTGGGCAGTGAGCAGTTCTTC
v_call: TRBV14; clone_size: -; j_call: TRBJ1-6; d_call: -; cdr3_aa: CASSQFIGNSPLHF; cdr3_nt: TGTGCCAGCAGCCAATTCATCGGTAATTCACCCCTCCACTTT
v_call: TRBV2; clone_size: -; j_call: TRBJ2-3; d_call: TRBD2; cdr3_aa: CASNRPSSGSGDTQYF; cdr3_nt: TGTGCCAGCAACCGGCCGTCCAGCGGGAGTGGAGATACGCAGTATTTT
v_call: TRBV7-2; clone_size: -; j_call: TRBJ2-7; d_call: -; cdr3_aa: CASSPGGAGGYEQYF; cdr3_nt: TGTGCCAGCAGCCCCGGGGGGGCAGGGGGCTACGAGCAGTACTTC
v_call: TRBV29-1; clone_size: -; j_call: TRBJ2-7; d_call: -; cdr3_aa: CSVVVPNFYEQYF; cdr3_nt: TGCAGCGTTGTAGTACCAAACTTCTACGAGCAGTACTTC
v_call: TRBV5-6; clone_size: once; j_call: TRBJ1-1; d_call: -; cdr3_aa: CASSLGGTGYTEAFF; cdr3_nt: TGTGCCAGCAGCTTGGGGGGTACAGGGTACACTGAAGCTTTCTTT
v_call: TRBV5-1; clone_size: few; j_call: TRBJ1-6; d_call: TRBD1; cdr3_aa: CASSQLPLEQGRRNSPLHF; cdr3_nt: TGCGCCAGCAGCCAATTACCCTTAGAACAGGGGAGGAGAAACTCACCCCTCCACTTT
v_call: TRBV2; clone_size: -; j_call: TRBJ2-5; d_call: TRBD2; cdr3_aa: CASSAGTSVETQYF; cdr3_nt: TGTGCCAGCAGTGCCGGGACTAGCGTCGAGACCCAGTACTTC
v_call: TRBV20-1; clone_size: few; j_call: TRBJ2-3; d_call: -; cdr3_aa: CSGGTDTQYF; cdr3_nt: TGCAGTGGCGGCACAGATACGCAGTATTTT